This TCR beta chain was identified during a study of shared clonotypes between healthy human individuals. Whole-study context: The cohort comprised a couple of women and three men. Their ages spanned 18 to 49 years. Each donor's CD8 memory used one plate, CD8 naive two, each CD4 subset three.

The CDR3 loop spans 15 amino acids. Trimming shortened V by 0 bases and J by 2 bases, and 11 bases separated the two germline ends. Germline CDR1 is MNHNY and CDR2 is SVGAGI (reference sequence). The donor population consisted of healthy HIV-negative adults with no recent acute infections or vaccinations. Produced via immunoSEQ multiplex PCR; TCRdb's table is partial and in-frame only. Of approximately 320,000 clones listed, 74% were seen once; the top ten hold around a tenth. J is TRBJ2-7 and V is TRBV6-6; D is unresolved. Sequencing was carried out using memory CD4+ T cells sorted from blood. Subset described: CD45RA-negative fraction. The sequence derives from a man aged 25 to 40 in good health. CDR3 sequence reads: CASSYSSSSTYEQYF. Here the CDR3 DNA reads TGTGCCAGCAGTTACTCGTCCAGTTCAACCTACGAGCAGTACTTC.